This T cell receptor beta chain was obtained from a study of T cells after yellow fever vaccination (dated by TCRdb to the late 2010s). Study-level background: Libraries from fractions with low cell numbers were prepared with the SMART-Seq v4 Ultra Low Input RNA kit. Bulk TCR alpha and beta repertoires were sequenced longitudinally to track T-cell clones before and after primary and booster YFV17D yellow fever vaccination. Two healthy male donors, one aged 18 to 30 and one aged 30 to 39 years, were included in the cohort. Blood was drawn at multiple timepoints before and after primary and secondary immunization, with bulk PBMC replicates and cell subsets isolated. What the study reported, not specific to this receptor: Compared with the primary T-cell response, the secondary T-cell response was faster but weaker, reaching its peak on day 5 rather than on day 15. Because the study included only two donors, the extent to which the findings can be generalized is limited. After the booster, most of the clones that had expanded following primary vaccination were detected again (about 95% of CD4 and 80% to 90% of CD8), which suggests that memory was broadly maintained. A small fraction of clonotypes appeared in both the CD4 and CD8 compartments, likely as a result of convergent recombination. Computational filtering was required because FACS-sorted repertoires could contain abundant contaminating clonotypes from the bulk population.

TCR cDNA was synthesized by 5'RACE template switching, which introduced a universal primer site and unique molecular identifiers. cDNA synthesis was primed from both the TCR alpha and TCR beta constant segments. Two PCR steps were used to amplify libraries, with sample barcodes and sequencing adapters being added in the second step. Libraries were sequenced on Illumina HiSeq 2500 (2x100 bp) or NovaSeq (2x150 bp). Turning to the authors' computational methods: MIGEC was used to demultiplex reads and collapse the reads into UMI consensus sequences, and MiXCR was used for V(D)J alignment. Vaccine-responding clonotypes were identified with edgeR using replicate PBMC samples, with FDR below 0.01 and a log2 fold change above 5 up to day 15 being required. CD4 or CD8 identity was assigned to each bulk clonotype according to whether the clonotype was present at higher abundance in the sequenced CD4 repertoire or the sequenced CD8 repertoire. Using fastp trimming at Q25 and MiXCR clonotype assembly, TCRdb reanalyzed the public sequencing data and kept in-frame beta chains. Records with the same CDR3 protein are collapsed into one entry carrying the most frequent genes and DNA. TCRdb assigned the V and J calls; the authors' analysis was not used. Within this sample are hundreds of thousands of distinct CDR3 sequences, with about a sixth of them counted one time only. The ten largest account for around a sixth of the sample.

The CDR3 has 16 amino acids, counting the end cysteine and phenylalanine. CDR3 DNA is the only sequence kept; it has 48 bases, read in frame from the first base. Germline trimming: 3 bases from V, 4 bases from J; junction bases outside gene matches: 7. The germline V gene yields SGHVS for CDR1 and FQNEAQ for CDR2. This clonotype has more than one count but fewer than ten. What this receptor recognizes is not known. Base quality data are lacking; no much larger clone is found one base away. This specimen's treatment or condition label, per the study, means: live attenuated yellow fever vaccine strain. At each blood-draw timepoint, two biological replicates of bulk PBMCs were obtained. A standard Ficoll-Paque protocol was used to isolate PBMCs from peripheral blood. RNA was extracted with TriZol from bulk PBMCs, CD4 and CD8 fractions, and dextramer-positive and dextramer-negative fractions.

This sequence was found in a man between 18 and 35 years old who received the YFV17D yellow fever vaccine. Sequenced here: PBMCs, sampled 5 to 6 days after the first yellow fever vaccination. The chain uses TRBV7-8 and TRBJ1-5; a stretch of 9 junction bases matches TRBD1. The CDR3 protein sequence reads: CASSFTGTGRNQPQHF. The DNA sequence is given as TGTGCCAGCAGCTTCACCGGGACAGGGAGGAATCAGCCCCAGCATTTT.